This T cell receptor beta chain was sequenced during a study of T cell changes during pregnancy in multiple sclerosis. Profiling relied on immunoSEQ multiplex PCR, and the TCRdb table lists in-frame clones only, not all of them. Here the sample spans some 80,000 clones, about 93% being singletons. The junction had 3 bases not matched to a gene; V was cut back by 3 bases and J by 5 bases. The CDR3 is made up of 13 amino acids. CDR1 and CDR2 from the germline V gene are MDHEN and SYDVKM. Sequencing used CD4+ T cells from peripheral blood mononuclear cells, obtained after pregnancy. The chain recombines TRBV28 with TRBJ2-5, with 7 bases matching TRBD2. This receptor was identified in a female donor with multiple sclerosis, enrolled in a pregnancy study. CDR3 coding DNA: TGTGCCAGCAGTTTGGGGAGGGAGGAGACCCAGTACTTC. It specifies CASSLGREETQYF. Combining the CDR3 with reference TRBV28 and TRBJ2-5 gives the whole variable domain DVKVTQSSRYLVKRTGEKVFLECVQDMDHENMFWYRQDPGLGLRLIYFSYDVKMKEKGDIPEGYSVSREKKERFSLILESASTNQTSMYLCASSLGREETQYFGPGTRLLVL.